This section outlines one T cell receptor beta chain sequence together with its context. Its antigen is unknown. The V gene end was trimmed by 3 bases and the J gene end by 7 bases; junction bases not matched to a gene: 14. The CDR3 sequence is 19 residues long. The germline gives CDR1 SGDLS, CDR2 YYNGEE. The source of the sample is a study of Graves' ophthalmopathy and Graves' hyperthyroidism. Whole-study findings and limits: Blood contained most expanded thyroid clonotypes exceeding 0.001 frequency.

RNA transcripts were the template, and TCR beta CDR3 regions were amplified from them. First-round RT-PCR employed HTBI primers, with a second-round multiplex PCR after it. TCRdb reprocessed the multiplex PCR reads via MiXCR and lists one record per CDR3 protein. Altogether more than 1,000,000 distinct CDR3 sequences are present, roughly two fifths being singletons, with the ten largest covering roughly 11%. Pregnancy or lactation, uncontrolled infections and other autoimmune diseases were grounds for excluding patients. The clonotype originates from an adult man with Graves' hyperthyroidism. Sample: peripheral blood or thyroid tissue (not recorded which). The chain combines TRBV9 with TRBJ1-6, with 12 bases aligning to TRBD1. CDR3 nucleotides: TGTGCCAGCAGCGGGACCGGGACAGGGGGCCCATTATCGAATTCACCCCTCCACTTT. This gives the protein CASSGTGTGGPLSNSPLHF.